One and the same sample provided the 26 T cell receptor beta chains below, sequenced in a study of blood T cell repertoires in COVID-19 (TCRdb year 2020). The library came from the immunoSEQ multiplex PCR assay. Held by TCRdb, this immuneACCESS table contains in-frame sequences only and omits some clones. Under half of the omission traces to an unresolved V gene where checked; the cause of the rest is unknown. The sample table holds 200,000 or so clones, of which approximately 82% were seen once. 6.5% to 8.5% of the sample comes from the top ten. Sample: peripheral blood. The source of these receptors is a human donor with acute or convalescent COVID-19. The donor label of this sample is uncertain.

The chain carries TRBV27 and TRBJ2-3; TRBD1 might be the D (6 bases). Between the trimmed V and J ends, which lost 6 bases and 0 bases, there was a span of 7 bases. Germline V gene data show CDR1 as MNHEY and CDR2 as SMNVEV (reference sequence). CDR3 length: 13 residues. This chain's CDR3 is CASRQGSTDTQYF. The CDR3 DNA reads TGTGCCAGCAGACAGGGTAGCACAGATACGCAGTATTTT.

The J gene is TRBJ1-3, the V gene TRBV28; a possible D gene is TRBD1 (6 bases). Germline CDR1 is MDHEN and CDR2 is SYDVKM. The CDR3 spans 14 residues. Trimming left V 3 bases short and J 4 bases short, with 10 bases between. CDR3 DNA sequence: TGTGCCAGCAGTTTCGCAGGGGACGGAAACACCATATATTTT. It codes for CASSFAGDGNTIYF. Combining the CDR3 with reference TRBV28 and TRBJ1-3 gives the whole variable domain DVKVTQSSRYLVKRTGEKVFLECVQDMDHENMFWYRQDPGLGLRLIYFSYDVKMKEKGDIPEGYSVSREKKERFSLILESASTNQTSMYLCASSFAGDGNTIYFGEGSWLTVV.

The chain couples TRBV5-8 to TRBJ2-4, with TRBD1 matching over 10 bases. The CDR3 runs 18 residues. The trim removed 3 bases at V and 0 bases at J, leaving 9 bases unmatched. CDR1 and CDR2 (germline): SGHTS, YDEGEE. Here the CDR3 DNA reads TGTGCCAGCAGCTCCCGGGACAGGGGAACTCTAGCCAAAAACATTCAGTACTTC. This sequence encodes CASSSRDRGTLAKNIQYF.

The gene calls are TRBV3-1 (or the pseudogene TRBV3-2) and TRBJ1-1, with a tentative D call TRBD1 (5 bases). The V gene's germline CDR1 is LGHDT and CDR2 YNNKEL (reference sequence). CDR3 length: 13 amino acids. Between the trimmed V and J ends, which lost 0 bases and 6 bases, there was a span of 8 bases. CDR3 in amino acids: CASSQEGGSEAFF. DNA for the CDR3: TGTGCCAGCAGCCAAGAGGGGGGATCTGAAGCTTTCTTT.

The chain uses TRBV19 and TRBJ1-4; no clear D. V gave up 6 bases and J gave up 0 bases, with 8 bases separating them. The CDR3 is made up of 14 amino acids. CDR1 LNHDA and CDR2 SQIVND come from the germline V gene (reference sequence). CDR3 nucleotide sequence: TGTGCCAGTAGCGACTCTGCAACTAATGAAAAACTGTTTTTT. Its protein product is CASSDSATNEKLFF.

This chain uses TRBV5-1 with TRBJ1-2, with 11 positions matching TRBD1. V shed 4 bases, J shed 5 bases, and the junction held 7 bases outside the gene matches. Germline V gives CDR1 SGHRS, CDR2 YFSETQ. The CDR3 covers 15 residues. CDR3 protein: CASSPRTGGGYGYTF. The CDR3 region has the DNA TGCGCCAGCAGCCCCAGGACAGGGGGCGGGTATGGCTACACCTTC. The full variable domain, its missing parts supplied by reference TRBV5-1 and TRBJ1-2, is KAGVTQTPRYLIKTRGQQVTLSCSPISGHRSVSWYQQTPGQGLQFLFEYFSETQRNKGNFPGRFSGRQFSNSRSEMNVSTLELGDSALYLCASSPRTGGGYGYTFGSGTRLTVV.

V usage is TRBV27 and J usage is TRBJ2-2; the D is unclear. Trimming pared 2 bases from V and 1 base from J, leaving 11 bases between. Looked up from germline, CDR1 is MNHEY and CDR2 is SMNVEV (reference sequence). The CDR3 covers 16 residues. The DNA of the CDR3 is TGTGCCAGCAGTTTAGTATACGGTTGGAACACCGGGGAGCTGTTTTTT. Translating gives CASSLVYGWNTGELFF.

This clone was counted once. J is TRBJ1-1 and V is TRBV19; D perhaps matches TRBD1 (5 bases). Germline CDR1 and CDR2: LNHDA and SQIVND (reference sequence). V was shortened by 3 bases and J by 1 base, with 15 bases between the two germline ends. The CDR3 has 16 amino acids. The CDR3 DNA reads as TGTGCCAGTAGTATTGGCCGCGGCCAGGGGAACACTGAAGCTTTCTTT. Encoded protein: CASSIGRGQGNTEAFF.

This sequence joins TRBV19 and TRBJ2-2; D perhaps matches TRBD2 (6 bases). The CDR3 runs 16 residues. The ends were cut back, 2 bases at V and 5 bases at J, with 15 bases in the middle. Per the germline V gene, CDR1 is LNHDA and CDR2 is SQIVND (reference sequence). DNA for the CDR3: TGTGCCAGTAGTATACTGGGGGGTAGGGGAACCGGGGAGCTGTTTTTT. This sequence encodes CASSILGGRGTGELFF.

The V gene is TRBV7-2, the J gene TRBJ2-1; 7 nucleotides match TRBD2. With 5 bases clipped from V and 4 bases from J, the junction kept 11 bases outside the gene matches. This CDR3 is built from 16 residues. Germline V gene sequence: CDR1 SGHTA, CDR2 FQGNSA. DNA for the CDR3: TGTGCCAGCAGCGCCTGGGGCGGGAGAGTTTACAATGAGCAGTTCTTC. Its protein product is CASSAWGGRVYNEQFF.

The chain employs TRBV11-2 and TRBJ1-3; 9 bases agree with TRBD1. Trimming took 5 bases from V and 1 from J; bases not matched to a gene: 9. This CDR3 contains 17 residues. Per germline, CDR1 SGHAT and CDR2 FQNNGV. CDR3 in DNA: TGTGCCAGCAGCGTAACCGGGACAGGGAAATCTGGAAACACCATATATTTT. Amino acid sequence: CASSVTGTGKSGNTIYF.

CDR3 coding DNA: TGTGCCAGCAGCTTGCTGCTAGCGGGAGGTTACGAGCAGTACTTC. As protein: CASSLLLAGGYEQYF. The rearrangement uses TRBV5-5 and TRBJ2-7; TRBD2 matches at 11 bases. Germline assignment: CDR1 SGHKS and CDR2 YYEKEE (reference sequence). CDR3 length equals 15 residues. Trimming cost V 1 base and J 4 bases; bases outside gene matches: 4.

The genes are TRBV6-6 and TRBJ1-5, with D perhaps TRBD1 (6 bases). Germline CDR1 is MNHNY and CDR2 is SVGAGI (reference sequence). V shed 7 bases and J shed 0 bases, with 13 bases lying between them. This CDR3 has 15 residues. The CDR3 loop reads CASTPWTDSNQPQHF. CDR3 in DNA: TGTGCCAGCACCCCCTGGACAGATAGCAATCAGCCCCAGCATTTT.

This sequence joins TRBV19 and TRBJ1-5; the D gene is possibly TRBD1 (6 bases). Germline CDR1 LNHDA, CDR2 SQIVND (reference sequence). V was pared by 5 bases and J by 2 bases, with 13 bases between. The CDR3 is made up of 15 amino acids. The chain's CDR3 is CASSFQGSGNQPQHF. The CDR3 region has the DNA TGTGCCAGTAGTTTTCAGGGGAGTGGCAATCAGCCCCAGCATTTT.

This clone was detected ten times or more. V is TRBV19 and J is TRBJ1-1, with D uncertain. V dropped 10 bases and J dropped 0 bases, with 15 bases sitting between them. Germline V gives CDR1 LNHDA, CDR2 SQIVND (reference sequence). This CDR3 has 14 amino acids. The CDR3 sequence: CATSLAGVNTEAFF. DNA for the CDR3: TGTGCCACCAGCCTAGCGGGTGTGAACACTGAAGCTTTCTTT.

The chain is built from TRBV7-3 and TRBJ2-7; unclear D gene. CDR1 is SGHTA and CDR2 is FQGTGA in the germline V gene. The CDR3 runs to 13 residues. The V end lost 3 bases, the J end lost 0 bases, and 6 bases lay between the germline ends. The DNA for the CDR3 is TGTGCCAGCAGCTTTGGCAGCTCCTACGAGCAGTACTTC. The encoded protein is CASSFGSSYEQYF.

This sequence joins TRBV5-5 and TRBJ1-2, with D perhaps TRBD1 (5 bases). CDR1 and CDR2 (germline): SGHKS, YYEKEE (reference sequence). V lost 4 bases and J 2 bases, leaving 15 bases between the germline ends. The CDR3 totals 15 residues. The DNA of the CDR3 is TGTGCCAGCAGCCCCGGATTAGGGGCCAACTATGGCTACACCTTC. Translated: CASSPGLGANYGYTF.

The count of this clone is one. The rearrangement joins TRBV10-3 to TRBJ1-1, with 10 nucleotides matching TRBD1. There are 16 residues in the CDR3. V was clipped by 4 bases and J by 0 bases; unmatched bases: 5. Germline V gene lookup returns CDR1 ENHRY and CDR2 SYGVKD. The CDR3 spells CAISGTGGLMNTEAFF. CDR3 coding DNA: TGTGCCATCAGTGGGACAGGGGGACTAATGAACACTGAAGCTTTCTTT.

This sequence joins TRBV6-7 and TRBJ2-3; D gene uncertain. TRBV6-7 is given ORF status, its function remaining uncertain. This CDR3 spans 10 amino acids. V was cut by 5 bases and J by 7 bases, with 4 bases left in between. The CDR3 loop is CASSDNTQYF. The CDR3 DNA follows: TGTGCCAGCAGTGACAATACGCAGTATTTT.

The V and J genes are TRBV19 and TRBJ2-1, with 7 nucleotides matching TRBD2. J gave up 6 bases and V 7 bases, and 6 bases lay outside the gene matches. This CDR3 comprises 13 residues. Germline V gives CDR1 LNHDA, CDR2 SQIVND (reference sequence). CDR3 residues: CASNWGGSNEQFF. The CDR3 nucleotides read TGTGCCAGTAACTGGGGGGGGAGCAATGAGCAGTTCTTC.

The chain recombines TRBV28 with TRBJ1-2; D perhaps matches TRBD1 (5 bases). The CDR3 contains 13 residues. Trimming removed 2 bases from V and 8 bases from J, with 12 bases in between. The germline V gene has CDR1 MDHEN and CDR2 SYDVKM. CDR3: CASSLVGAGGYTF. In DNA form, the CDR3 reads TGTGCCAGCAGTTTAGTAGGGGCTGGGGGCTACACCTTC.

The V gene is TRBV11-1, the J gene TRBJ2-2; perhaps TRBD1 as D (6 bases). CDR1 and CDR2 from the germline V gene are SGHAT and FQDESV (reference sequence). The CDR3 contains 14 residues. Trimming cost V 7 bases and J 0 bases, with 9 bases left between them. The CDR3 loop is CASTRTANTGELFF. CDR3 bases: TGTGCCAGCACCCGGACAGCGAACACCGGGGAGCTGTTTTTT. The variable domain in full, completed from reference TRBV11-1 and TRBJ2-2, reads EAEVAQSPRYKITEKSQAVAFWCDPISGHATLYWYRQILGQGPELLVQFQDESVVDDSQLPKDRFSAERLKGVDSTLKIQPAELGDSAMYLCASTRTANTGELFFGEGSRLTVL.

The chain carries TRBV11-1 and TRBJ2-3, with D tentatively TRBD2 (6 bases). Deletions cut 5 bases from V and 2 bases from J, with 17 bases between. The CDR3 runs to 16 residues. Germline loops: CDR1 SGHAT, CDR2 FQDESV (reference sequence). The CDR3 DNA follows: TGTGCCAGCAGCCGGGGGACTTATCTTATCACAGATACGCAGTATTTT. Amino acid sequence: CASSRGTYLITDTQYF.

The rearrangement joins TRBV14 to TRBJ2-5; tentatively, D is TRBD2 (6 bases). V lost 2 bases, J lost 5 bases, and 18 bases lay in between. CDR1 is SGHDN and CDR2 is FVKESK in the germline V gene. The CDR3 loop spans 16 amino acids. The CDR3 spells CASSQFINLGGETQYF. The CDR3 DNA is TGTGCCAGCAGCCAATTCATCAACCTTGGAGGGGAGACCCAGTACTTC.

This clone was detected only once. V gene TRBV25-1 combines with J gene TRBJ2-2; TRBD1 might be the D (5 bases). Trimming took off 3 bases at V and 6 bases at J, with 14 bases between the two ends. The CDR3 runs to 15 residues. Germline V CDR1 and CDR2: MGHDK, SYGVNS. CDR3 sequence: CASSDPGRESGELFF. The DNA for the CDR3 is TGTGCCAGCAGTGATCCAGGCAGGGAATCCGGGGAGCTGTTTTTT.

The chain has TRBV28 and TRBJ2-7; D possibly corresponds to TRBD2 (6 bases). Deletions cut 3 bases from V and 6 bases from J, with 15 bases between. This CDR3 comprises 14 residues. Looked up from germline, CDR1 is MDHEN and CDR2 is SYDVKM. Written as DNA, the CDR3 is TGTGCCAGCAGTTTTGGGGGGAGTCGGGTCGAGCAGTACTTC. It is translated as CASSFGGSRVEQYF. Full variable domain (outside the CDR3, taken from reference TRBV28 and TRBJ2-7): DVKVTQSSRYLVKRTGEKVFLECVQDMDHENMFWYRQDPGLGLRLIYFSYDVKMKEKGDIPEGYSVSREKKERFSLILESASTNQTSMYLCASSFGGSRVEQYFGPGTRLTVT.